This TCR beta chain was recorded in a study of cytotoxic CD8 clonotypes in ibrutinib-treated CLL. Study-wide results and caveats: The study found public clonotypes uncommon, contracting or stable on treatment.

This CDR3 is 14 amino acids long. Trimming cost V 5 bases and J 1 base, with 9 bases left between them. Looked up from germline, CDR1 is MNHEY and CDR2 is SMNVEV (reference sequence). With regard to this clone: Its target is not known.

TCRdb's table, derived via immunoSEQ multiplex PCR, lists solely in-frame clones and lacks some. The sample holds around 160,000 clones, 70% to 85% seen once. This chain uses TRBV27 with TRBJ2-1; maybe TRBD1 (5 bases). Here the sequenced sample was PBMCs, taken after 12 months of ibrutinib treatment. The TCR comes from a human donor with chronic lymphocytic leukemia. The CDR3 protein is CASSLGPSYNEQFF. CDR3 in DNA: TGTGCCAGCAGTCTGGGGCCTTCCTACAATGAGCAGTTCTTC.